A single sample is the source of the 22 T cell receptor beta chains below, sequenced in a study of monozygotic twins with inflammatory bowel disease. TCRdb re-called the 5' RACE reads and catalogs CDR3 proteins one per entry, DNA excluded. This sample's table has some 150,000 distinct CDR3 sequences. What was sequenced was blood. Source of these receptors: a human donor with ulcerative colitis or Crohn's disease, or a healthy co-twin of an affected twin (not recorded which).

The V gene is TRBV5-1, the J gene TRBJ1-1. The CDR3 consists of 15 residues. The germline CDR1 and CDR2 sequences are SGHRS and YFSETQ. The CDR3: CASSLYREMNTEAFF.

The V call is TRBV11-2, the J call TRBJ1-2; with no DNA, the TCRdb D assignment of TRBD1 cannot be verified. This CDR3 is built from 14 residues. Germline V gives CDR1 SGHAT, CDR2 FQNNGV. CDR3 loop: CASSLGTGYYGYTF.

The chain combines TRBV15 with TRBJ2-1; absent DNA, TCRdb's TRBD1 call cannot be checked. This CDR3 has 12 residues. Germline lookup yields CDR1 LNHNV and CDR2 YYDKDF (reference sequence). CDR3 protein: CATSPPEGTQFF.

The gene calls are TRBV20-1 and TRBJ2-5; TCRdb's D call, TRBD2, is unchecked because there is no DNA. Germline loops: CDR1 DFQATT, CDR2 SNEGSKA (reference sequence). The length of the CDR3 is 15 residues. This chain's CDR3 is CSARDGGRTQETQYF.

The J gene is TRBJ2-2, the V gene TRBV7-9; checking the TCRdb D call of TRBD1 is not possible without DNA. The CDR3 spans 17 residues. The germline V gene has CDR1 SEHNR and CDR2 FQNEAQ (reference sequence). This CDR3 reads CASSPPPSWGPTGELFF.

The rearrangement uses TRBV11-2 and TRBJ2-7; lacking DNA, the TRBD2 call made by TCRdb goes unchecked. This CDR3 is built from 15 residues. Germline V gene lookup returns CDR1 SGHAT and CDR2 FQNNGV. CDR3 sequence reads: CASSLESGGNYEQYF.

V and J are TRBV11-2 and TRBJ1-1. Germline CDR1 reads SGHAT; CDR2 reads FQNNGV. CDR3 length equals 15 residues. The CDR3 spells CASSMTQGSSTEAFF.

This chain joins TRBV20-1 and TRBJ1-1; there is no DNA to check the TCRdb D call of TRBD1. Germline CDR1 is DFQATT and CDR2 is SNEGSKA (reference sequence). This CDR3 has 15 amino acids. This chain's CDR3 is CSARDVQGVGTEAFF.

The CDR3 loop is CSAVDRGLGYTF. The V gene is TRBV20-1, the J gene TRBJ1-2; as DNA is missing, the TRBD1 call by TCRdb cannot be tested. CDR1 is DFQATT, CDR2 SNEGSKA, per germline (reference sequence). The CDR3 is 12 amino acids.

The gene calls are TRBV20-1 and TRBJ2-3; TCRdb's D call of TRBD2 is untestable without DNA. The germline V gene encodes CDR1 DFQATT and CDR2 SNEGSKA (reference sequence). The CDR3 totals 15 residues. CDR3 in amino acids: CSAFTSGGRTDTQYF.

V and J are TRBV20-1 and TRBJ1-1; there is no DNA to check the TCRdb D call of TRBD1. The length of the CDR3 is 15 residues. The germline CDR1 and CDR2 sequences are DFQATT and SNEGSKA (reference sequence). The CDR3 here is CSARRAGEEYTEAFF.

This chain links TRBV9 with TRBJ2-5; TCRdb designates TRBD1, a call that cannot be tested without DNA. This CDR3 has 13 residues. In germline, CDR1 is SGDLS, CDR2 YYNGEE. CDR3 in amino acids: CASSLQGKETQYF.

J is TRBJ1-4 and V is TRBV20-1; TCRdb's D call of TRBD1 is untestable without DNA. Germline V gene sequence: CDR1 DFQATT, CDR2 SNEGSKA (reference sequence). The CDR3 covers 16 residues. CDR3: CSARGNWADANEKLFF.

This chain joins TRBV12-3 or TRBV12-4 and TRBJ2-3; TCRdb reports TRBD2, a call that lacks DNA to check it against. This CDR3 has 16 residues. CDR3 in amino acids: CASSSKGGGRTDTQYF.

V is TRBV28 and J is TRBJ2-2; TCRdb outputs TRBD1, but without DNA this stays unchecked. This CDR3 is 17 amino acids long. CDR1 and CDR2 (germline): MDHEN, SYDVKM. CDR3 residues: CASSTSETGKESGELFF.

The chain is built from TRBV20-1 and TRBJ2-3; TCRdb gives TRBD2 as the D gene, but with no DNA this cannot be confirmed. Germline CDR1 DFQATT, CDR2 SNEGSKA (reference sequence). This CDR3 is 14 amino acids long. The CDR3: CRALSGSSTDTQYF.

The gene calls are TRBV5-1 and TRBJ1-1; the D call from TCRdb, TRBD1, cannot be confirmed without DNA. The germline V gene has CDR1 SGHRS and CDR2 YFSETQ. The CDR3 contains 13 residues. The CDR3: CASSVRTGGEAFF.

The V call is TRBV10-3, the J call TRBJ2-2. CDR3 size: 14 residues. Germline CDR1 is ENHRY and CDR2 is SYGVKD. CDR3 region: CAISGTVNTGELFF.

This rearrangement joins TRBV20-1 to TRBJ2-7; TCRdb's D call of TRBD1 is untestable without DNA. The CDR3 runs to 15 residues. Germline CDR1 DFQATT, CDR2 SNEGSKA (reference sequence). The CDR3 protein is CSARTGDPSSYEQYF.

This chain links TRBV20-1 with TRBJ2-5; TCRdb lists TRBD1, though no DNA is available to test this call. The CDR3 loop spans 14 amino acids. Germline V gives CDR1 DFQATT, CDR2 SNEGSKA (reference sequence). The CDR3 protein is CSAAIPGHGETQYF.

V is TRBV7-2 and J is TRBJ2-7. The germline gives CDR1 SGHTA, CDR2 FQGNSA. This CDR3 is built from 12 residues. The chain's CDR3 is CASSLDKLMQYF.

The V and J genes are TRBV30 and TRBJ2-5; TCRdb returns TRBD2, unconfirmable since there is no DNA. Germline V gene lookup returns CDR1 GTSNPN and CDR2 SVGIG (reference sequence). This CDR3 has 16 amino acids. The CDR3 here is CAWSPRLAGGLETQYF.